This T cell receptor (beta chain) derives from a study of radiotherapy plus CTLA-4 blockade in lung cancer. As regards this clone: Antigen unknown.

Study-level results: Tumor-derived TCR clones expanded in blood after radiotherapy plus ipilimumab.

Some clones are missing from TCRdb's copy, which holds only in-frame ones; the method was immunoSEQ multiplex PCR. The data hold more than 90,000 clones, with roughly 74% observed a single time. The CDR3 runs 14 residues. The V gene lost 0 bases and the J gene lost 7 bases, with 10 bases spanning the gap. CDR1 is WSHSY, CDR2 SAAADI, per germline. The source material was peripheral blood, sampled from a patient treated with radiotherapy plus ipilimumab. The receptor comes from a human donor with non-small cell lung cancer who had a partial response to radiotherapy plus ipilimumab. V usage is TRBV10-2 and J usage is TRBJ1-5, with D unclear. The CDR3: CASSESSRVQPQHF. Written as DNA, the CDR3 is TGCGCCAGCAGTGAGTCGAGCCGCGTACAGCCCCAGCATTTT.